The 10 T cell receptor beta chains presented below share a single source sample, sequenced in a study of prognosis after radiotherapy for stage I lung cancer. Two rounds of multiplex PCR amplified TCR beta CDR3 from genomic DNA. Gene-specific TRBV and TRBJ primers were used in PCR round one. TCRdb reprocessed the multiplex PCR reads with MiXCR, giving one entry per CDR3 protein. The sample comprises about 35,000 distinct CDR3 sequences, around a third of which are singletons, and roughly 29% rests with the top ten. Material: PBMCs, obtained before or after stereotactic body radiation therapy (not recorded which). The receptors here all came from a donor aged 50 or older with non-small cell lung cancer.

The table lists this clonotype with many counts. This rearrangement joins TRBV9 to TRBJ1-6; 12 bases line up with TRBD1. Germline V gives CDR1 SGDLS, CDR2 YYNGEE. There are 16 residues in the CDR3. With V trimmed by 3 bases and J by 9 bases, 7 bases remained unmatched. In DNA form, the CDR3 reads TGTGCCAGCAGCGCCCTCCGGGACAGGGGGCCTTCACCCCTCCACTTT. Protein product: CASSALRDRGPSPLHF.

The sample holds a few counts of this clonotype. A much larger clone is a single base away; this may be a read error. The chain employs TRBV27 and TRBJ2-5, with D unclear. This CDR3 region has 11 residues. The V gene's germline CDR1 is MNHEY and CDR2 SMNVEV (reference sequence). This CDR3 is CASCLQEAQYF. DNA for the CDR3: TGTGCCAGCTGCCTCCAAGAGGCCCAGTACTTC.

Ten or more counts support this clonotype. The rearrangement uses TRBV18 and TRBJ2-3; D is undetermined. The CDR3 has 15 residues. Trimming took off 3 bases at V and 4 bases at J, with 14 bases between the two ends. Per germline, CDR1 KGHSH and CDR2 LQKENI. The CDR3 loop is CASSPVTPGADTQYF. The CDR3 DNA follows: TGTGCCAGCTCACCGGTGACTCCTGGGGCAGATACGCAGTATTTT. Drawing the rest from reference TRBV18 and TRBJ2-3, the complete variable domain is NAGVMQNPRHLVRRRGQEARLRCSPMKGHSHVYWYRQLPEEGLKFMVYLQKENIIDESGMPKERFSAEFPKEGPSILRIQQVVRGDSAAYFCASSPVTPGADTQYFGPGTRLTVL.

This clonotype has ten or more counts. J is TRBJ1-1 and V is TRBV5-1; D not resolved. V was cut by 4 bases and J by 0 bases, with 10 bases left in between. CDR3 length equals 14 residues. Looked up from germline, CDR1 is SGHRS and CDR2 is YFSETQ. As DNA, the CDR3 is TGCGCCAGCAGCGTGGCTCCTATGAACACTGAAGCTTTCTTT. Translated: CASSVAPMNTEAFF.

This clonotype was picked up many times. The gene calls are TRBV6-5 and TRBJ2-3; TRBD2 aligns across 8 bases. This CDR3 contains 15 residues. Germline trimming cut 4 bases from V and 1 base from J; bases unmatched to any gene: 4. The germline V gene encodes CDR1 MNHEY and CDR2 SVGAGI. The CDR3 spells CASSSRGGGTDTQYF. The CDR3 DNA sequence: TGTGCCAGCAGTTCCCGGGGGGGCGGCACAGATACGCAGTATTTT.

This clonotype was detected many times. The rearrangement links TRBV7-8 to TRBJ1-6; D not resolved. Germline CDR1 and CDR2: SGHVS and FQNEAQ. Trimming took 0 bases from V and 9 from J, leaving 6 bases between them. The CDR3 runs 13 residues. Here the CDR3 reads CASSLAEGSPLHF. The CDR3 DNA reads TGTGCCAGCAGCTTAGCGGAGGGTTCACCCCTCCACTTT.

The J gene is TRBJ2-5, the V gene TRBV19, with 13 bases identical to TRBD2. There are 15 residues in the CDR3. Trimming took 3 bases from V and 5 from J; bases not matched to a gene: 3. Germline values: CDR1 LNHDA, CDR2 SQIVND (reference sequence). The CDR3 spells CASSMGTSGVETQYF. CDR3 sequence (DNA): TGTGCCAGTAGTATGGGGACTAGCGGGGTGGAGACCCAGTACTTC.

The sample holds a few counts of this clonotype. This may be a read error, as it is one base from a much larger clone. The V gene is TRBV20-1, the J gene TRBJ2-5; 8 bases align to TRBD2. CDR1 and CDR2 (germline): DFQATT, SNEGSKA (reference sequence). This CDR3 spans 14 amino acids. The CDR3 spells CSASGGASQDTQYF. Here the CDR3 DNA reads TGCAGTGCTAGCGGGGGGGCGAGCCAAGATACCCAGTACTTC.

Ten or more counts support this clonotype. The chain employs TRBV7-9 and TRBJ2-3; TRBD1 agrees at 8 bases. Germline V gene lookup returns CDR1 SEHNR and CDR2 FQNEAQ (reference sequence). The CDR3 loop spans 19 amino acids. V was pared by 3 bases and J by 7 bases, with 21 bases of the junction left unmatched. DNA for the CDR3: TGTGCCAGCAGCTTGAGAGCACCCGCCCCCGGGACAGGTTATAATACGCAGTATTTT. It translates to CASSLRAPAPGTGYNTQYF.

The chain combines TRBV5-4 with TRBJ2-1; a possible D gene is TRBD1 (6 bases). V shed 3 bases and J shed 5 bases, with 18 bases lying between them. The V gene's germline CDR1 is SGHNT and CDR2 YYREEE (reference sequence). CDR3 length: 16 residues. The CDR3 loop reads CASSSPGRGGDNEQFF. CDR3 DNA: TGTGCCAGCAGCTCCCCCGGCAGGGGTGGGGACAATGAGCAGTTCTTC.